This paragraph reports one T cell receptor (beta chain). This entry comes from a study of blood T cell repertoires in COVID-19. Study context: Both acute and convalescent COVID-19 samples were obtained from the United States, Italy and Spain. The analysed material was cDNA or gDNA that came from T cells, B-cell-depleted T cells, or PBMCs.

This CDR3 region has 19 residues. Under the authors' procedure: Reference gene primer amplification gave estimated nucleated cell counts. Clones were read by immunoSEQ multiplex PCR, and TCRdb kept only the in-frame ones, dropping some. The DNA gave D and trimming, while V, J and clone size come from that table. There are about 89,000 clones in the sample; less than 85% occur only once, and under 25% lies in the top ten. The chain carries TRBV21-1 and TRBJ2-2; no check of the table's D call, TRBD1, against the DNA was made. TRBV21-1 is flagged as a pseudogene. This TCR came from a woman aged 80 or over with acute or convalescent COVID-19. Sequenced sample: peripheral blood. CDR3 loop: CASSKKGCRAPSNTGELFF. The CDR3 nucleotides read TGTGCCAGCAGCAAAAAGGGGTGCAGGGCCCCCTCGAACACCGGGGAGCTGTTTTTT.